The 28 T cell receptor delta chains below come from one sample, sequenced in a study of gamma-delta chains in newborns, infants, children. TCRdb re-called the reads using CATT. This table has some 3,000 delta-chain clones, 1.3% appearing once. The sequencing sample was made of blood. Source of these receptors: a child who was a newborn, infant or young child, either healthy, febrile or measles-vaccinated (not recorded which).

A few counts support this clone. The protein recorded in TCRdb matches a much larger clone and deviates from this DNA's translation at residue 14, suggesting a read error; the protein here is obtained by translating the DNA. For the CDR3, the DNA is TGTGCCTTTACTGGGGGATACTCCTGGGACACCCGACAGACGTTTTTC. Translating gives CAFTGGYSWDTRQTFF. The chain carries TRDV3 and TRDJ3; 11 nucleotides align to TRDD3. From germline, CDR1 is TVYSNPD and CDR2 GDNSRS (reference sequence). This CDR3 has 16 amino acids.

This clone occurred a few times. A far more abundant clone sits one base away, making this likely a read error. Other DNA sequences in this specimen translate into the identical CDR3. The J gene is TRDJ3, the V gene TRDV2, with 7 bases fitting TRDD3. Per germline, CDR1 GEAIGNYY and CDR2 EKD. This CDR3 has 14 residues. CDR3 loop: CACDTVGDTRQMFF. The CDR3 DNA reads as TGTGCCTGTGACACCGTGGGGGACACTCGACAGATGTTTTTC.

Comments on this clone: The protein TCRdb lists belongs to a much larger clone and differs from this DNA's translation at residue 15, which points to a read error; the protein shown is made from the DNA. V gene TRDV2 combines with J gene TRDJ3, with TRDD3 matching 9 bases. Germline CDR1 and CDR2: GEAIGNYY and EKD. The CDR3 runs to 21 residues. The DNA for the CDR3 is TGTGCCTGTGACACCGGGATTACTGGGGGAATGAGCTCCTGGGAGACCCGACAGATGTTTTTC. It codes for CACDTGITGGMSSWETRQMFF.

A remark on this clone: This probably arose from a read error, given a far larger clone one base away. V gene TRDV2 combines with J gene TRDJ3; TRDD3 agrees at 8 bases. The germline CDR1 and CDR2 sequences are GEAIGNYY and EKD. This CDR3 region has 18 residues. After removal of 1 base from V and 0 bases from J, the junction contained 4 bases not matched to a gene. This chain's CDR3 is CACDTGGCDSWDTRQMFF. CDR3 in DNA: TGTGCCTGTGACACTGGGGGATGCGACTCCTGGGACACCCGACAGATGTTTTTC.

The chain links TRAV29/DV5 to TRDJ2, with 13 bases lining up with TRDD3. The CDR3 has 18 amino acids. After removal of 1 base from V and 2 bases from J, the junction contained 8 bases not matched to a gene. Germline V gene lookup returns CDR1 NSMFDY and CDR2 ISSIKDK. The CDR3 DNA follows: TGTGCAGCAAGCCTACTGGGGGATACGCCTCGGTTGACAGCACAACTCTTCTTT. It is translated as CAASLLGDTPRLTAQLFF.

This clone has ten or more counts. The protein held in TCRdb is that of a much larger clone and does not match this DNA's translation at residue 8, likely because of a read error; the protein shown is translated from the DNA. This sample also contains other DNA sequences that code for the same CDR3. The gene calls are TRDV2 and TRDJ3; 7 positions agree with TRDD3. This CDR3 comprises 16 residues. Unmatched junction bases numbered 2, after V lost 3 bases and J lost 1 base. Germline CDR1 and CDR2: GEAIGNYY and EKD. The CDR3 protein is CACDVGGSWDTRQMFF. In DNA form, the CDR3 reads TGTGCCTGTGACGTTGGGGGATCCTGGGACACCCGACAGATGTTTTTC.

This clone was counted only a few times. TCRdb records a much larger clone's protein for this DNA, with a difference at residue 5 that likely arises from a read error; the protein given is the translation of the DNA. The gene calls are TRAV29/DV5 and TRDJ3; a weak D match, TRDD3 (6 bases). The ends were cut back, 0 bases at V and 0 bases at J, with 10 bases in the middle. The CDR3 covers 17 residues. Germline V gene sequence: CDR1 NSMFDY, CDR2 ISSIKDK. The CDR3 bases are TGTGCAGCAAGCGTGGGGGCCACCTCCTGGGACACCCGACAGATGTTTTTC. Translation: CAASVGATSWDTRQMFF.

To note about this clone: At one end, the junction sequence differs from germline, possibly due to a read error. The sample contains more than one DNA sequence encoding this CDR3. V usage is TRAV29/DV5 and J usage is TRDJ3, with D possibly being TRDD3 (5 bases). The germline CDR1 and CDR2 sequences are NSMFDY and ISSIKDK. There are 17 residues in the CDR3. The CDR3 loop reads CAASAGATPWDTRQMFF. Written as DNA, the CDR3 is TGTGCAGCAAGCGCGGGGGCCACCCCCTGGGACACCCGGCAGATGTTTTTC.

To note about this clone: The protein TCRdb gives is from a much larger clone and does not agree with this DNA's translation at residue 10, likely a read error; the protein shown here comes from the DNA. V and J are TRDV2 and TRDJ4, with 12 bases aligning to TRDD3. Germline CDR1 is GEAIGNYY and CDR2 is EKD. After removal of 2 bases from V and 4 bases from J, the junction contained 4 bases not matched to a gene. There are 14 residues in the CDR3. CDR3 region: CACDNWGIPIPLIF. The CDR3 nucleotides are TGTGCCTGTGACAACTGGGGGATACCCATACCCCTGATCTTT.

This clone was found a few times. At residue 15, the TCRdb protein departs from the DNA translation, so the protein shown here was derived from the DNA itself. V gene TRAV29/DV5 combines with J gene TRDJ3, with D possibly TRDD3 on 5 matching bases. The CDR3 is 17 residues long. Germline values: CDR1 NSMFDY, CDR2 ISSIKDK. CDR3: CAASAGATPWDTRQVFF. CDR3 in DNA: TGTGCAGCAAGCGCGGGGGCCACCCCCTGGGACACCCGACAGGTGTTTTTC.

In its sample, this clone was seen a few times. A far larger clone lies a single base away; this is likely a read error. Other DNA sequences in the same sample also yield this CDR3. The chain uses TRDV2 and TRDJ3, with D perhaps TRDD3 (6 bases). CDR1 GEAIGNYY and CDR2 EKD come from the germline V gene. The CDR3 covers 19 residues. Trimming took off 2 bases at V and 0 bases at J, with 16 bases between the two ends. The CDR3 sequence is CACDKVLGDLSWDTRQMFF. The CDR3 nucleotides read TGTGCCTGTGACAAAGTACTGGGAGACCTCTCCTGGGACACCCGACAGATGTTTTTC.

For this clone: Since a far larger clone is one base different, this is likely a read error. This chain joins TRDV2 and TRDJ3; TRDD3 might be the D (6 bases). Germline V lookup: CDR1 GEAIGNYY, CDR2 EKD. The CDR3 is 15 residues long. The CDR3 region has the DNA TGTGCCTGTGACAAAATCTCCTGGGGCACCCGACAGATGTTTTTC. Protein sequence: CACDKISWGTRQMFF.

Concerning this clone itself: Since a far larger clone is one base different, this is likely a read error. The chain couples TRDV2 to TRDJ1; D possibly corresponds to TRDD3 (6 bases). V lost 0 bases, J lost 2 bases, and 24 bases lay in between. In germline, CDR1 is GEAIGNYY, CDR2 EKD. The CDR3 covers 19 residues. The CDR3: CACDTVRYGGTPETDKLIF. CDR3 sequence (DNA): TGTGCCTGTGACACCGTTCGGTACGGGGGGACCCCCGAGACCGATAAACTCATCTTT.

Details on this clone: A far larger clone differs by one base, so this is likely a read error. The sample has other DNA sequences that encode this CDR3 too. The gene calls are TRDV2 and TRDJ2; 9 bases line up with TRDD3. This CDR3 is 14 amino acids long. The germline CDR1 and CDR2 sequences are GEAIGNYY and EKD. Here the CDR3 reads CACDTWGITAQLFF. CDR3 DNA sequence: TGTGCCTGTGACACCTGGGGGATAACAGCACAGCTCTTCTTT.

Of note for this clone: TCRdb lists the protein of a much larger clone for this DNA, which differs at residue 8, so this is likely a read error; the protein given here is translated from the DNA itself. Other nucleotide sequences from this sample produce the same CDR3. The chain couples TRDV2 to TRDJ3; TRDD3 matches at 7 bases. CDR1 and CDR2 from the germline V gene are GEAIGNYY and EKD. This CDR3 is 16 amino acids long. The CDR3 bases are TGTGCCTGTGACTGGGGGAGCTACTGGGACACCCGCCAGATGTTTTTC. Translation: CACDWGSYWDTRQMFF.

A note on this clone: The protein recorded in TCRdb matches a much larger clone and deviates from this DNA's translation at residue 4, suggesting a read error; the protein here is obtained by translating the DNA. The chain recombines TRDV2 with TRDJ3, with TRDD3 matching 9 bases. After removal of 5 bases from V and 0 bases from J, the junction contained 4 bases not matched to a gene. The germline V gene encodes CDR1 GEAIGNYY and CDR2 EKD. CDR3 length: 17 residues. CDR3 bases: TGTGCCTGTGGCACGGGGATACGCTCCTGGGACACCCGACAGATGTTTTTC. Protein: CACGTGIRSWDTRQMFF.

Only a few counts were recorded for this clone. A read error is likely here: a far larger clone is one base away. Within the sample, other DNA sequences also encode this same CDR3. The chain employs TRDV2 and TRDJ3; 9 positions match TRDD3. Germline V gene sequence: CDR1 GEAIGNYY, CDR2 EKD. CDR3 length equals 16 residues. The V and J ends lost 7 bases and 0 bases, in that order; junction bases with no gene match: 3. As DNA, the CDR3 is TGTGCCTGCGACTGGGGGAGCTCCTGGGACACCCGACAGATGTTTTTC. Its protein is CACDWGSSWDTRQMFF.

A remark on this clone: The TCRdb protein, from a much larger clone, departs from this DNA's translation at residue 13, likely by read error; the protein shown derives from the DNA. The chain joins TRDV2 to TRDJ3; 7 nucleotides line up with TRDD3. This CDR3 spans 16 amino acids. Looked up from germline, CDR1 is GEAIGNYY and CDR2 is EKD. The CDR3 region has the DNA TGTGCCTGTGACTGGGGGAGCTCCTGGGACACCCGACATATGTTTTTC. Translation: CACDWGSSWDTRHMFF.

This clone was detected only a few times. A far larger clone is a single base away, which makes a read error likely. The same CDR3 is also encoded by other DNA sequences in this sample. The chain combines TRDV2 with TRDJ3, with TRDD3 matching over 9 bases. Germline trimming cut 3 bases from V and 2 bases from J; bases unmatched to any gene: 13. The germline CDR1 and CDR2 sequences are GEAIGNYY and EKD. The CDR3 has 20 residues. Written as DNA, the CDR3 is TGTGCCTGTGACCCTCTCGTACTGGGGGACACGCCCTGGGACACCCGACAGATGTTTTTC. Translation gives CACDPLVLGDTPWDTRQMFF.

As to this clone: A far larger clone is one base from this, pointing to a likely read error. V and J are TRDV2 and TRDJ3; the match to TRDD3 covers 10 bases. This CDR3 region has 22 residues. Germline-derived CDR1 and CDR2 are GEAIGNYY and EKD. The CDR3 spells CACDTIDWGDTSSSWDTRQTFF. CDR3 nucleotide sequence: TGTGCCTGTGACACGATCGACTGGGGGGATACGTCAAGCTCCTGGGACACCCGACAGACGTTTTTC.

This clone came up a few times. The protein recorded in TCRdb matches a much larger clone and deviates from this DNA's translation at residue 17, suggesting a read error; the protein here is obtained by translating the DNA. CDR3 coding DNA: TGTGCCTTTTCAAGTACTGGGGGACAAAGCTCCTGGGACACCCGACAGACGTTTTTC. Translating gives CAFSSTGGQSSWDTRQTFF. The rearrangement joins TRDV3 to TRDJ3, with 9 bases aligning to TRDD3. The CDR3 length is 19 residues. Germline assignment: CDR1 TVYSNPD and CDR2 GDNSRS (reference sequence).

Note on this clone: The protein recorded in TCRdb matches a much larger clone and deviates from this DNA's translation at residue 5, suggesting a read error; the protein here is obtained by translating the DNA. The chain employs TRDV2 and TRDJ3; a weak D match, TRDD3 (6 bases). Germline assignment: CDR1 GEAIGNYY and CDR2 EKD. Trimming removed 3 bases from V and 0 bases from J, with 11 bases in between. The CDR3 length is 17 residues. CDR3 in DNA: TGTGCCTGTGACTCACTGGGCAGCTCCTGGGACACCCGACAGATGTTTTTC. This encodes CACDSLGSSWDTRQMFF.

In regard to this clone: TCRdb attributes to this sequence the protein of a much larger clone, which differs from the DNA translation at residue 8; a read error is likely, and the protein displayed is translated from the DNA. The genes are TRDV2 and TRDJ3, with D perhaps assigned TRDD1 or TRDD3 (5 bases each). This CDR3 has 19 amino acids. The V gene's germline CDR1 is GEAIGNYY and CDR2 EKD. V lost 0 bases, J lost 0 bases, and 14 bases lay in between. CDR3 amino acids: CACDTADSQSSWDTRQMFF. CDR3 nucleotides: TGTGCCTGTGACACCGCGGATAGTCAAAGCTCCTGGGACACCCGACAGATGTTTTTC.

This clone appeared a few times. It may be a read error: a sequence one base away is much more abundant. The sample holds other DNA sequences that translate to the same CDR3. This chain joins TRDV1 and TRDJ2; tentative D call: TRDD2 (8 bases). V was clipped by 0 bases and J by 0 bases, with 32 bases between them. Germline loops: CDR1 TSWWSYY, CDR2 QGS. The CDR3 extends over 24 amino acids. The CDR3 here is CALGELGLPTRWGTRFALTAQLFF. CDR3 sequence (DNA): TGTGCTCTTGGGGAACTCGGTCTTCCTACGCGGTGGGGGACACGCTTCGCTTTGACAGCACAACTCTTCTTT.

This clone was seen only a few times. The protein held in TCRdb is that of a much larger clone and does not match this DNA's translation at residue 9, likely because of a read error; the protein shown is translated from the DNA. The V call is TRDV2, the J call TRDJ2, with 11 bases fitting TRDD3. CDR1 and CDR2 from the germline V gene are GEAIGNYY and EKD. The CDR3 consists of 15 residues. The ends lost 4 bases at V and 8 bases at J; junction bases unmatched: 8. CDR3 residues: CACDLLGDSRAQLFF. DNA for the CDR3: TGTGCCTGTGATCTACTGGGGGATAGTCGGGCACAACTCTTCTTT.

In regard to this clone: This likely came from a read error, as a far larger clone is one base away. Other nucleotide sequences from this sample produce the same CDR3. The V and J genes are TRDV2 and TRDJ3; tentatively, D is TRDD3 (5 bases). Germline lookup yields CDR1 GEAIGNYY and CDR2 EKD. The CDR3 consists of 23 residues. The ends were cut back, 3 bases at V and 0 bases at J, with 29 bases in the middle. The CDR3 here is CACDAIITGGLRKSSWDTRQMFF. CDR3 DNA: TGTGCCTGTGACGCGATCATTACCGGGGGTCTGAGGAAGAGCTCCTGGGACACCCGACAGATGTTTTTC.

About this clone: A far larger clone is one base from this, pointing to a likely read error. Other DNA sequences in the sample encode the same CDR3. The chain uses TRDV2 and TRDJ3; 9 bases agree with TRDD3. From germline, CDR1 is GEAIGNYY and CDR2 EKD. The CDR3 totals 17 residues. This chain's CDR3 is CACDTGGRSWDTRQMFF. Here the CDR3 DNA reads TGTGCCTGCGACACTGGGGGACGGTCCTGGGACACCCGACAGATGTTTTTC.

In regard to this clone: This DNA's translation and the protein TCRdb lists, from a much larger clone, do not match at residue 3, likely due to a read error; the protein shown is translated from the DNA. J is TRDJ4 and V is TRDV2, with TRDD3 identical over 12 bases. CDR3 length: 14 amino acids. Germline CDR1 and CDR2: GEAIGNYY and EKD. The DNA of the CDR3 is TGTGCCTGGGACAACTGGGGGATACCCAGACCCCTGATCTTT. Translated: CAWDNWGIPRPLIF.